What follows are 23 T cell receptor beta chains derived from one specimen sequenced in a study of blood T cell repertoires in COVID-19. This table comes from immunoSEQ multiplex PCR, and its TCRdb copy is limited to in-frame clones, with some not included. The data show about 80,000 clones, 70% to 75% seen once. The sequencing sample was made of peripheral blood. The receptors come from a man aged 45-60 years with active or convalescent COVID-19.

V is TRBV30 and J is TRBJ1-2; D remains unclear. This CDR3 spans 12 amino acids. V shed 2 bases and J shed 9 bases, with 13 bases lying between them. Germline V CDR1 and CDR2: GTSNPN, SVGIG (reference sequence). In DNA, the CDR3 is TGTGCCTGGAGTCAACGCGGAGAGAGCTACACCTTC. It is translated as CAWSQRGESYTF. Complete variable domain (other parts from reference TRBV30 and TRBJ1-2): SQTIHQWPATLVQPVGSPLSLECTVEGTSNPNLYWYRQAAGRGLQLLFYSVGIGQISSEVPQNLSASRPQDRQFILSSKKLLLSDSGFYLCAWSQRGESYTFGSGTRLTVV.

V usage is TRBV5-1 and J usage is TRBJ2-1, with a tentative D call TRBD1 (6 bases). The CDR3 contains 18 residues. Deletions cut 1 base from V and 0 bases from J, with 17 bases between. From germline, CDR1 is SGHRS and CDR2 YFSETQ. CDR3 loop: CASSLSGRQGSSYNEQFF. The CDR3 nucleotides read TGCGCCAGCAGCTTGTCCGGTCGCCAGGGGAGCTCCTACAATGAGCAGTTCTTC.

V and J are TRBV3-1 (or the pseudogene TRBV3-2) and TRBJ2-7; a weak D match, TRBD2 (6 bases). The V gene lost 5 bases and the J gene lost 5 bases, with 13 bases spanning the gap. The CDR3 sequence is 13 residues long. Germline loops: CDR1 LGHDT, CDR2 YNNKEL (reference sequence). CDR3 bases: TGTGCCAGCAGCTATAGTCGCGGGGACGAGCAGTACTTC. Residues: CASSYSRGDEQYF.

This chain links TRBV3-1 (or the pseudogene TRBV3-2) with TRBJ2-6; 12 bases line up with TRBD2. The CDR3 is 19 amino acids. Per the germline V gene, CDR1 is LGHDT and CDR2 is YNNKEL (reference sequence). The V and J ends lost 1 base and 4 bases, in that order; junction bases with no gene match: 8. CDR3 sequence reads: CASSQAASGGALGANVLTF. In nucleotides, the CDR3 is TGTGCCAGCAGCCAAGCGGCTAGCGGGGGGGCACTGGGGGCCAACGTCCTGACTTTC.

This clone is a singleton in its sample. The chain recombines TRBV2 with TRBJ2-1; TRBD1 matches at 11 bases. The germline V gene encodes CDR1 SNHLY and CDR2 FYNNEI. Trimming cost V 7 bases and J 3 bases; bases outside gene matches: 2. CDR3 length equals 14 residues. CDR3 loop: CASTGTGGYNEQFF. Here the CDR3 DNA reads TGTGCCAGCACCGGGACAGGGGGCTACAATGAGCAGTTCTTC.

The sample holds one count of this clone. The V call is TRBV7-3, the J call TRBJ1-2, with D perhaps TRBD1 (5 bases). V was shortened by 5 bases and J by 4 bases, with 11 bases between the two germline ends. The length of the CDR3 is 13 residues. Germline CDR1 reads SGHTA; CDR2 reads FQGTGA. The CDR3 coding sequence is TGTGCCAGCAGCCCGACGGGGGGCTATGGCTACACCTTC. This gives the protein CASSPTGGYGYTF.

The genes are TRBV27 and TRBJ1-5, with TRBD1 matching over 7 bases. Germline V gene sequence: CDR1 MNHEY, CDR2 SMNVEV (reference sequence). This CDR3 is built from 13 residues. The V segment lost 4 bases and the J segment 5 bases; nucleotides outside the gene matches: 2. The CDR3 loop reads CASSYRGDQPQHF. CDR3 bases: TGTGCCAGCAGTTACAGGGGTGATCAGCCCCAGCATTTT.

The V gene is TRBV3-1 (or the pseudogene TRBV3-2), the J gene TRBJ2-3, with D perhaps matching TRBD2 (7 bases). The V and J ends lost 3 bases and 9 bases respectively, with 22 bases between them. Germline CDR1 reads LGHDT; CDR2 reads YNNKEL (reference sequence). The CDR3 spans 16 residues. CDR3 DNA sequence: TGTGCCAGCAGCCACACCTCCGGTGGGGGGGCTGAAACGCAGTATTTT. This encodes CASSHTSGGGAETQYF.

V and J are TRBV11-2 and TRBJ2-3; TRBD2 aligns across 12 bases. CDR1 is SGHAT, CDR2 FQNNGV, per germline. Trimming removed 2 bases from V and 5 bases from J; junction bases left unmatched: 11. This CDR3 region has 18 residues. CDR3 region: CASSLLVPSGGAVDTQYF. CDR3 in DNA: TGTGCCAGCAGCTTATTGGTCCCTAGCGGGGGGGCCGTAGATACGCAGTATTTT.

This clone was recorded once. The V gene is TRBV2, the J gene TRBJ1-2; D remains ambiguous. The germline V gene has CDR1 SNHLY and CDR2 FYNNEI. CDR3 size: 14 residues. V lost 4 bases and J lost 4, with 13 bases in between. DNA for the CDR3: TGTGCCAGCAGTGGAACGAGTAAGCGCTATGGCTACACCTTC. It yields the protein CASSGTSKRYGYTF.

The chain uses TRBV2 and TRBJ1-2, with D hard to call. From germline, CDR1 is SNHLY and CDR2 FYNNEI. The CDR3 spans 14 residues. With 3 bases removed from V and 0 bases from J, the gap between germline ends came to 8 bases. The CDR3 protein is CASSEEGTNYGYTF. CDR3 DNA sequence: TGTGCCAGCAGTGAGGAGGGAACTAACTATGGCTACACCTTC.

This sequence joins TRBV4-1 and TRBJ2-3, with TRBD2 identical over 10 bases. The CDR3 totals 22 residues. V shed 3 bases and J 0 bases; nucleotides not matched to a gene: 21. The germline gives CDR1 MGHRA, CDR2 YSYEKL. The CDR3 coding sequence is TGCGCCAGCAGCCATAGGGGACTAGCGACGGTTTCGTCACATCCTAGCACAGATACGCAGTATTTT. This translates into CASSHRGLATVSSHPSTDTQYF.

Judged by abundance, this clone is medium-sized. The genes are TRBV9 and TRBJ1-5; the D is unclear. The CDR3 length is 13 residues. V was cut by 0 bases and J by 6 bases, with 7 bases left in between. Germline V gene data show CDR1 as SGDLS and CDR2 as YYNGEE. CDR3 nucleotides: TGTGCCAGCAGCGTAGGGAGGGCTCAGCCCCAGCATTTT. This encodes CASSVGRAQPQHF.

The chain recombines TRBV5-1 with TRBJ1-6; 9 positions agree with TRBD1. CDR1 and CDR2 (germline): SGHRS, YFSETQ. This CDR3 has 16 residues. After removal of 4 bases from V and 5 bases from J, the junction contained 7 bases not matched to a gene. The CDR3 is CASSPRTGADNSPLHF. The CDR3 DNA follows: TGCGCCAGCAGCCCGAGGACAGGGGCAGATAATTCACCCCTCCACTTT.

The chain combines TRBV1 with TRBJ2-3; the table's TRBD1 call for D was not verified on the DNA. TRBV1 is tagged as a pseudogene. This CDR3 region has 18 residues. CDR3: CTSSQASLDRHSTDTQYF. The CDR3 nucleotides are TGCACCAGCAGCCAAGCCTCATTGGACAGGCATAGCACAGATACGCAGTATTTT.

This clone was observed a single time. CDR3 bases: TGTGCCACCACAGGGGGCCTGAACACAGATACGCAGTATTTT. It encodes CATTGGLNTDTQYF. The V gene is TRBV24-1, the J gene TRBJ2-3; the match to TRBD1 covers 8 bases. Germline CDR1 reads KGHDR; CDR2 reads SFDVKD. V was pared by 8 bases and J by 2 bases, with 5 bases of the junction left unmatched. The length of the CDR3 is 14 residues.

The chain couples TRBV6-6 to TRBJ1-6; possibly TRBD1 for D (5 bases). V shed 0 bases and J shed 8 bases, with 8 bases lying between them. This CDR3 region has 14 residues. CDR1 and CDR2 (germline): MNHNY, SVGAGI (reference sequence). As DNA, the CDR3 is TGTGCCAGCAGTTACTCCAACAGGTATTCACCCCTCCACTTT. Amino acids: CASSYSNRYSPLHF.

The rearrangement links TRBV10-2 to TRBJ1-1; tentatively, D is TRBD1 (6 bases). CDR1 and CDR2 (germline): WSHSY, SAAADI. This CDR3 is 13 amino acids long. Trimming left V 6 bases short and J 4 bases short, with 12 bases between. CDR3 sequence: CASSSAGATEAFF. In nucleotides, the CDR3 is TGCGCCAGCAGCTCTGCAGGGGCCACTGAAGCTTTCTTT.

The rearrangement uses TRBV10-3 and TRBJ2-1; TRBD2 matches 11 bases. This CDR3 comprises 15 residues. Losses at the gene ends were 6 bases for V and 7 bases for J; bases not matched to a gene: 8. Germline CDR1 is ENHRY and CDR2 is SYGVKD. CDR3 in DNA: TGTGCCATCAGGGTAGCGGGGGGGCCAGGTAATGAGCAGTTCTTC. Translated: CAIRVAGGPGNEQFF.

The chain has TRBV4-3 and TRBJ1-1; D call uncertain. This CDR3 contains 15 residues. Trimming pared 0 bases from V and 5 bases from J, leaving 13 bases between. CDR1 is LGHNA, CDR2 YSLEER, per germline. CDR3 in amino acids: CASSQDGARQTEAFF. For the CDR3, the DNA is TGCGCCAGCAGCCAAGATGGAGCAAGGCAAACTGAAGCTTTCTTT.

This chain joins TRBV27 and TRBJ2-7; 7 positions agree with TRBD1. The length of the CDR3 is 14 residues. Germline loops: CDR1 MNHEY, CDR2 SMNVEV (reference sequence). The V gene end was trimmed by 3 bases and the J gene end by 2 bases; junction bases not matched to a gene: 4. CDR3 loop: CASSLAQGAYEQYF. In DNA form, the CDR3 reads TGTGCCAGCAGTTTGGCGCAGGGGGCCTACGAGCAGTACTTC.

This clone was observed a handful of times. This chain connects TRBV19 to TRBJ2-7; 7 nucleotides align to TRBD1. V dropped 5 bases and J dropped 0; count of bases not matched to a gene: 4. This CDR3 is built from 14 residues. Germline V lookup: CDR1 LNHDA, CDR2 SQIVND (reference sequence). CDR3 loop: CASSFYRGSYEQYF. The DNA of the CDR3 is TGTGCCAGTAGTTTCTACAGGGGCTCCTACGAGCAGTACTTC.

The chain joins TRBV6-5 to TRBJ2-7; 11 positions match TRBD1. The CDR3 covers 14 residues. V dropped 6 bases and J dropped 2; count of bases not matched to a gene: 3. Per germline, CDR1 MNHEY and CDR2 SVGAGI. CDR3 bases: TGTGCCAGCAGGCGGGGACAGGGGGCCTACGAGCAGTACTTC. Its protein is CASRRGQGAYEQYF.